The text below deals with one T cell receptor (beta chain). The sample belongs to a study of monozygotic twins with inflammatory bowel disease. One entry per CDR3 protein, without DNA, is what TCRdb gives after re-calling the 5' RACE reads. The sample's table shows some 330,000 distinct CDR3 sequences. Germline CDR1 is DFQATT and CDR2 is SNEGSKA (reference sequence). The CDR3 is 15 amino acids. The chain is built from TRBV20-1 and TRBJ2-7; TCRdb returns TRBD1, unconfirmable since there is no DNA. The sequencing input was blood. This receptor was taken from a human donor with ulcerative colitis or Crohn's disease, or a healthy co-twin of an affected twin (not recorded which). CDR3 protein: CSARGFPGKTYEQYF.